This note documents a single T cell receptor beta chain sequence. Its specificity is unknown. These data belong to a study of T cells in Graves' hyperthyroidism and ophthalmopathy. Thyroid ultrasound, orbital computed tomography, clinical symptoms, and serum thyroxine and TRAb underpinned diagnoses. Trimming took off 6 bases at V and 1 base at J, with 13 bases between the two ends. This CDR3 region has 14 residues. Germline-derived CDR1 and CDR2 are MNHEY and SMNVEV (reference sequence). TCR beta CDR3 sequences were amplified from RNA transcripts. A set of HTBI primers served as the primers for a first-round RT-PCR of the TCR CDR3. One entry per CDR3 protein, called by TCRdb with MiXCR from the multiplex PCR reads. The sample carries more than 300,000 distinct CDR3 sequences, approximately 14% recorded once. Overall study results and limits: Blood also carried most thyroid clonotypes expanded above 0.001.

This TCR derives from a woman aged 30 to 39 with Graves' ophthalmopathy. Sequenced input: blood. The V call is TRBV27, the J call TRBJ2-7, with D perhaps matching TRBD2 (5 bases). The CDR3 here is CASSPFGGSYEQYF. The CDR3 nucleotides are TGTGCCAGCAGCCCTTTTGGAGGTTCCTACGAGCAGTACTTC.